Shown below are 12 T cell receptor beta chains from a single sample sequenced in a study of blood T cells in healthy people across ages. Primed by a sample-barcoded 5' primer and a J-beta primer mix, a second PCR proceeded for 7 to 11 cycles. MiXCR, run by TCRdb on the 5' RACE reads, gives a single entry per CDR3 protein. The sample includes roughly 500,000 distinct CDR3 sequences, 27% of them seen just once. Material for sequencing was blood. The receptors stem from a woman in her 70s in good health.

The chain links TRBV4-1 to TRBJ2-7; D unclear. The ends were cut back, 1 base at V and 4 bases at J, with 11 bases in the middle. The CDR3 has 14 residues. Germline values: CDR1 MGHRA, CDR2 YSYEKL. The CDR3: CASSQGQAEYEQYF. CDR3 DNA sequence: TGCGCCAGCAGCCAAGGCCAGGCGGAGTACGAGCAGTACTTC.

The V gene is TRBV12-3 or TRBV12-4, the J gene TRBJ2-4, with 7 bases fitting TRBD1. The length of the CDR3 is 15 residues. Trimming took 6 bases from V and 5 from J; bases not matched to a gene: 10. CDR3 protein: CASSLRGFGENIQYF. In DNA form, the CDR3 reads TGTGCCAGCAGCCTCAGGGGGTTTGGGGAAAACATTCAGTACTTC.

In the case of this clonotype: Since no conserved phenylalanine or tryptophan closes the CDR3, a read error is the likely cause. The chain recombines TRBV12-3 or TRBV12-4 with TRBJ2-6; no clear D gene. V lost 8 bases, J lost 2 bases, and 10 bases lay in between. This CDR3 region has 14 residues. The CDR3 nucleotides are TGTGCCAGCCGCTTCGATACTGGGGCCAACGTCCTGACTCTC. Translating gives CASRFDTGANVLTL.

This sequence joins TRBV24-1 and TRBJ2-5, with 7 bases that match TRBD1. With V trimmed by 3 bases and J by 4 bases, 7 bases remained unmatched. Germline CDR1 KGHDR, CDR2 SFDVKD. The CDR3 has 15 residues. The CDR3 region has the DNA TGTGCCACCAGTGATCGACAGGGCGGCGGAGAGACCCAGTACTTC. Protein sequence: CATSDRQGGGETQYF.

This clonotype was seen a handful of times. This chain uses TRBV6-2 or TRBV6-3 with TRBJ1-6; D may be TRBD1 (5 bases). This CDR3 region has 12 residues. Germline CDR1 is MNHEY and CDR2 is SVGEGT. V lost 8 bases to trimming and J lost 7 bases, with 9 bases between them. The CDR3 DNA reads as TGTGCCAGCCGAGAGGGGAATTCACCCCTCCACTTT. Translated: CASREGNSPLHF.

This clonotype was observed a handful of times. Since a much larger clone is just one base distant, this may be a read error. The CDR3 end shows no conserved phenylalanine or tryptophan, and so a read error is likely. The V and J genes are TRBV10-3 and TRBJ2-1; D is possibly TRBD2 (7 bases). CDR3 length: 16 amino acids. CDR1 and CDR2 from the germline V gene are ENHRY and SYGVKD. V shed 3 bases and J shed 3 bases, with 15 bases lying between them. CDR3 amino acids: CAISEDPGGVYNEQFL. Written as DNA, the CDR3 is TGTGCCATCAGTGAAGACCCGGGGGGCGTCTACAATGAGCAGTTCCTC.

Ten or more counts support this clonotype. V and J are TRBV3-1 and TRBJ2-5; a possible D gene is TRBD2 (6 bases). The V gene lost 3 bases and the J gene lost 5 bases, with 7 bases spanning the gap. This CDR3 is 12 amino acids long. Germline V lookup: CDR1 LGHDT, CDR2 YNNKEL (reference sequence). The CDR3 loop reads CASSQEGETQYF. The CDR3 DNA sequence: TGTGCCAGCAGCCAGGAGGGGGAGACCCAGTACTTC.

This chain uses TRBV20-1 with TRBJ2-7; 10 positions match TRBD2. The J call may not be correct, given that the DNA end is closer to TRBJ2-1. The CDR3 totals 13 residues. Germline CDR1 reads DFQATT; CDR2 reads SNEGSKA (reference sequence). CDR3 in amino acids: CSAKRGGLNEQFF. CDR3 coding DNA: TGCAGTGCTAAGCGGGGGGGCCTAAATGAGCAGTTCTTC.

There are a few counts of this clonotype. This chain joins TRBV24-1 and TRBJ2-1; D is unresolved. The CDR3 is 12 residues long. Germline lookup yields CDR1 KGHDR and CDR2 SFDVKD. The V gene lost 3 bases and the J gene lost 12 bases, with 11 bases spanning the gap. The CDR3 DNA follows: TGTGCCACCAGTGATCGAAACTTCGGGCAGTTCTTC. Its protein is CATSDRNFGQFF.

This clonotype was detected only a few times. This sequence joins TRBV12-3 or TRBV12-4 and TRBJ2-5; 8 nucleotides match TRBD2. The better agreement between TRBJ2-1 and the DNA end casts doubt on the J call. This CDR3 comprises 13 residues. The CDR3 DNA follows: TGTGCCAGCAGTTTTGGCGGGAGGACCCCCCAGTTCTTC. Protein sequence: CASSFGGRTPQFF.

The rearrangement joins TRBV11-1 to TRBJ2-3, with D unclear. Trimming left V 1 base short and J 9 bases short, with 14 bases between. Germline loops: CDR1 SGHAT, CDR2 FQDESV (reference sequence). The length of the CDR3 is 14 residues. CDR3 coding DNA: TGTGCCAGCAGCTTAGGTCAGCAATGGGTGACGCAGTATTTT. Protein sequence: CASSLGQQWVTQYF.

The chain is built from TRBV9 and TRBJ1-4; weak D call: TRBD1 (5 bases). The length of the CDR3 is 14 residues. Per the germline V gene, CDR1 is SGDLS and CDR2 is YYNGEE. Between the trimmed V and J ends, which lost 0 bases and 7 bases, there was a span of 10 bases. This CDR3 is CASSVAGKGEKLFF. The CDR3 nucleotides read TGTGCCAGCAGCGTAGCAGGGAAGGGTGAAAAACTGTTTTTT.